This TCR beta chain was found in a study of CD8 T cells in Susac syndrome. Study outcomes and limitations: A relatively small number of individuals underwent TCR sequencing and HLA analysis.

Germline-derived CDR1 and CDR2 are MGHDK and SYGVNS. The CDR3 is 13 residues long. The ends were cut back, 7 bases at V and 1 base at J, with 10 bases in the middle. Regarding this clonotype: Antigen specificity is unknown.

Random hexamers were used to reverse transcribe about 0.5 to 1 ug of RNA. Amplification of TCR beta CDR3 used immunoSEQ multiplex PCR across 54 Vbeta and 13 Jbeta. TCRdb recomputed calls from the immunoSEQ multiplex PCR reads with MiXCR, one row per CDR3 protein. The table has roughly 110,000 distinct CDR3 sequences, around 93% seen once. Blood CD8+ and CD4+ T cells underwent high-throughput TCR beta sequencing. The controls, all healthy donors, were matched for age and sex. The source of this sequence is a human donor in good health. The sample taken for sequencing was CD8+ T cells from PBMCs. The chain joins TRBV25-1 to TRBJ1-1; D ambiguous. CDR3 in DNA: TGTGCCAGCATCACCGGCGCGAACACTGAAGCTTTCTTT. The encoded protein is CASITGANTEAFF.